This T cell receptor beta chain was captured in a study of technical replicates of blood from four donors. Only in-frame clones appear in the TCRdb table, and some are missing; sequencing was by immunoSEQ multiplex PCR. The sample gives 50,000 to 60,000 clones, less than 95% of which show up once; under 3% is in the top ten. The sequence was obtained from a human donor in good health. Some clones in this sample may be carry-over from other donors' samples. The sequenced material came from PBMCs.

The CDR3, as DNA: TGTGCCAGCCTTCAGACTGGGAACACTGAAGCTTTCTTT. It translates to CASLQTGNTEAFF. The chain has TRBV2 and TRBJ1-1; no firm D call. The germline V gene has CDR1 SNHLY and CDR2 FYNNEI. The CDR3 has 13 amino acids. V was trimmed by 8 bases and J by 1 base, leaving 11 bases between them.